This is a list of T cell receptor delta chains from one sample in a study of gamma-delta T cells after stem cell transplantation. TCRdb called clones from the RT-PCR reads again using CATT. The sample gives 2,100 or so delta-chain clones, approximately 3% of which show up once; 20% to 25% is in the top ten. The specimen sequenced was gamma-delta T cells. Receptors originate from a human donor. It is not recorded whose cells these are; they may come from a transplant donor. The CDR3 runs from the conserved cysteine through the conserved F or W. A D gene is named only where the DNA matches it firmly. Size tells how often a clone was seen (once, few, many) or the class of an expanded clone, and some rows leave it out.

V	D	J	length	size	CDR3	DNA
TRDV2	TRDD3	TRDJ1	13	.	CACDVLGATTLIF	TGTGCCTGTGACGTACTGGGGGCTACGACACTCATCTTT
TRDV2	.	TRDJ1	18	hyperexpanded	CACDTLSGPSTYTDKLIF	TGTGCCTGTGACACCTTGTCCGGTCCCTCTACATACACCGATAAACTCATCTTT
TRDV2	.	TRDJ1	16	medium-sized	CACDTVGAQGTDKLIF	TGTGCCTGTGACACCGTAGGGGCCCAGGGCACCGATAAACTCATCTTT
TRDV2	TRDD3	TRDJ1	17	few	CACDSVGDTVYTDKLIF	TGTGCCTGTGACTCCGTGGGGGATACTGTGTACACCGATAAACTCATCTTT
TRDV2	TRDD3	TRDJ1	14	.	CAGIQLLRADKLIF	TGTGCGGGGATACAGCTTCTACGCGCCGATAAACTCATCTTT
TRDV2	TRDD3	TRDJ1	18	medium-sized	CACERLSGGYAFLDKLIF	TGTGCCTGTGAGCGCCTATCTGGGGGATACGCGTTCCTGGATAAACTCATCTTT
TRDV1	.	TRDJ1	19	.	CALGESVAFLRVLGVKLIF	TGTGCTCTTGGGGAATCCGTGGCCTTCCTAAGAGTACTGGGGGTCAAACTCATCTTT
TRDV2	.	TRDJ1	15	large	CACDTVGSKGGKLIF	TGTGCCTGTGACACCGTTGGGTCGAAAGGTGGTAAACTCATCTTT
TRDV2	TRDD3	TRDJ2	23	large	CACEKLPTYPTGGYADVTAQLFF	TGTGCCTGTGAAAAGCTTCCTACCTACCCTACTGGGGGATACGCTGATGTAACAGCACAACTCTTCTTT
TRDV2	TRDD3	TRDJ3	18	large	CACDPTGGSSWDTRQMFF	TGTGCCTGTGACCCGACTGGGGGAAGCTCCTGGGACACCCGACAGATGTTTTTC
TRDV2	TRDD3	TRDJ2	17	.	CACDAIPIGGSTAQLFF	TGTGCCTGTGACGCCATTCCTATTGGGGGATCGACAGCACAACTCTTCTTT
TRDV2	TRDD3	TRDJ1	19	large	CACDTVVGGKGWGIRELIF	TGTGCCTGTGACACCGTGGTCGGGGGCAAGGGCTGGGGGATACGCGAACTCATCTTT
TRDV2	.	TRDJ1	21	medium-sized	CACDTVRSSSSGLMGPDKLIF	TGTGCCTGTGACACCGTACGTTCGTCCTCCAGCGGCCTGATGGGACCCGATAAACTCATCTTT
TRDV2	.	TRDJ1	14	large	CACVPLQINDKLIF	TGTGCCTGTGTCCCCTTACAAATCAACGATAAACTCATCTTT
TRDV2	TRDD3	TRDJ2	22	large	CACDPVRGDTRQKQALTAQLFF	TGTGCCTGTGACCCCGTACGTGGGGATACGCGCCAGAAGCAGGCTTTGACAGCACAACTCTTCTTT
TRDV1	TRDD3	TRDJ1	20	medium-sized	CALGDSFLLGGFISTDKLIF	TGTGCTCTTGGGGATTCCTTTCTACTGGGGGGTTTTATCAGCACCGATAAACTCATCTTT
TRDV1	TRDD2	TRDJ1	19	.	CALGTFLPTGLSRVYKLIF	TGTGCTCTTGGGACATTCCTACCTACGGGTTTATCCAGGGTATATAAACTCATCTTT
TRDV2	TRDD3	TRDJ1	15	large	CACDTVGGIPDKLIF	TGTGCCTGTGACACGGTAGGGGGGATACCCGATAAACTCATCTTT
TRDV2	TRDD3	TRDJ1	20	medium-sized	CACDNLQGGIRGDPTDKLIF	TGTGCCTGTGACAACTTACAAGGGGGGATACGCGGCGATCCAACCGATAAACTCATCTTT
TRDV2	TRDD3	TRDJ1	17	.	CACDTVSGGYGTDKLIF	TGTGCCTGTGACACCGTATCTGGGGGATACGGGACCGATAAACTCATCTTT
TRDV2	TRDD3	TRDJ1	19	.	CACDSVRTGVYGCADKLIF	TGTGCCTGTGACTCGGTCCGTACTGGGGTATACGGTTGTGCCGATAAACTCATCTTT
TRDV2	TRDD3	TRDJ1	22	few	CARDPLGTDAFGGYVSTDKLIF	TGTGCCCGTGACCCGCTTGGGACAGACGCGTTTGGGGGATACGTCTCCACCGATAAACTCATCTTT
TRDV2	TRDD3	TRDJ1	20	medium-sized	CACDTLNPSTGGLYTDKLIF	TGTGCCTGTGACACTCTCAATCCCAGTACTGGGGGCCTCTACACCGATAAACTCATCTTT
TRDV2	.	TRDJ1	15	large	CACDTVGRYTDKLIF	TGTGCCTGTGACACCGTTGGAAGGTACACCGATAAACTCATCTTT
TRDV2	TRDD3	TRDJ3	19	.	CACDTVLGESSWDTRQMFF	TGTGCCTGTGACACCGTACTGGGGGAGAGCTCCTGGGACACCCGACAGATGTTTTTC
TRDV2	.	TRDJ1	14	large	CACDTMGVRDKLIF	TGTGCCTGTGACACGATGGGCGTACGCGATAAACTCATCTTT
TRDV3	TRDD3	TRDJ1	23	few	CALEIFLLRGLGDTPKYTDKLIF	TGTGCCTTGGAGATTTTCCTACTCCGTGGCCTGGGGGATACGCCCAAGTACACCGATAAACTCATCTTT
TRDV2	.	TRDJ1	20	large	CACDTVSYEVGRAYTDKLIF	TGTGCCTGTGACACCGTTTCATACGAGGTAGGCCGCGCCTACACCGATAAACTCATCTTT
TRDV2	.	TRDJ1	15	medium-sized	CACFRLGNDTDKLIF	TGTGCCTGTTTCCGGCTGGGGAACGACACCGATAAACTCATCTTT
TRDV2	.	TRDJ1	15	hyperexpanded	CACDTVGLPIGKLIF	TGTGCCTGTGACACCGTAGGACTGCCCATAGGGAAACTCATCTTT
TRDV2	TRDD3	TRDJ1	16	.	CACDRLGAQYTDRLIF	TGTGCCTGTGACAGGCTGGGGGCTCAGTACACCGATAGACTCATCTTT
TRDV2	TRDD3	TRDJ1	17	.	CACDTVLGAQYTDKLIF	TGTGCCTGTGATACCGTACTGGGGGCTCAGTACACCGATAAACTCATCTTT
TRDV2	TRDD3	TRDJ3	20	large	CACDTVLGDDSSWDTRQMFF	TGTGCCTGTGACACCGTACTGGGGGATGACAGCTCCTGGGACACCCGACAGATGTTTTTC
TRDV2	TRDD3	TRDJ1	19	few	CACDTILLGDSVSTDKLIF	TGTGCCTGTGACACTATTCTACTGGGGGATAGTGTCTCCACCGATAAACTCATCTTT
TRDV2	.	TRDJ1	15	hyperexpanded	CACDTVSTSPDKLIF	TGTGCCTGTGACACCGTGTCGACTTCGCCCGATAAACTCATCTTT
TRDV2	TRDD3	TRDJ3	20	medium-sized	CACDAYWGTTHSWDTRQMFF	TGTGCCTGTGACGCGTACTGGGGGACCACTCACTCCTGGGACACCCGACAGATGTTTTTC